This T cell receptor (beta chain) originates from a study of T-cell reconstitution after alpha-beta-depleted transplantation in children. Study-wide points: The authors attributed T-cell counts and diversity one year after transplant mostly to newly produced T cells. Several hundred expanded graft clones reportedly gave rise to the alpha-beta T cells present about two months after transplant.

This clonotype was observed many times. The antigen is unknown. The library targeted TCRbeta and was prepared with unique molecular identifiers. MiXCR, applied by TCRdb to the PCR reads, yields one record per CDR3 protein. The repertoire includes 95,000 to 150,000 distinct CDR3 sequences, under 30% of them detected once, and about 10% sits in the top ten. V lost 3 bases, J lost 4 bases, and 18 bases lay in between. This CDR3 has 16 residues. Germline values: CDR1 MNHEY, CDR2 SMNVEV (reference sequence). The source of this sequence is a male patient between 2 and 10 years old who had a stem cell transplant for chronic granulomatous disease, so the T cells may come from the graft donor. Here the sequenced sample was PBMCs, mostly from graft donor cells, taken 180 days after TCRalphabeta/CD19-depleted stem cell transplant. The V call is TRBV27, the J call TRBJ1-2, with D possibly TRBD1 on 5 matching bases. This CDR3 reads CASSFLWGGTVYGYTF. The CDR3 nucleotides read TGTGCCAGCAGTTTCCTGTGGGGGGGAACAGTCTATGGCTACACCTTC.